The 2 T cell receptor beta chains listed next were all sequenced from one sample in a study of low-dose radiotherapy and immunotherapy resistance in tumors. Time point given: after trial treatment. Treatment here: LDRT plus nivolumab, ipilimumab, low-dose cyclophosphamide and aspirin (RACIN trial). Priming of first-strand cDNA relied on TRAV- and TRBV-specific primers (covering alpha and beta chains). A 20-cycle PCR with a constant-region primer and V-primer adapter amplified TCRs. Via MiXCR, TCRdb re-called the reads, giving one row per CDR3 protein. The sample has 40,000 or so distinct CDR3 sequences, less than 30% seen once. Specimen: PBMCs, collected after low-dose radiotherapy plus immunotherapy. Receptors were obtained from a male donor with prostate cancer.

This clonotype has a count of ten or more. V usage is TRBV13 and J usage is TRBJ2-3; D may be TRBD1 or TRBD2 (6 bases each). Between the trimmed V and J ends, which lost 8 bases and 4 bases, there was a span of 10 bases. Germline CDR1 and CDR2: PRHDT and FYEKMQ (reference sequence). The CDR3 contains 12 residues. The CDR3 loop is CASRGLADTQYF. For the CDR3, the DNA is TGTGCCAGCCGGGGGCTGGCAGATACGCAGTATTTT.

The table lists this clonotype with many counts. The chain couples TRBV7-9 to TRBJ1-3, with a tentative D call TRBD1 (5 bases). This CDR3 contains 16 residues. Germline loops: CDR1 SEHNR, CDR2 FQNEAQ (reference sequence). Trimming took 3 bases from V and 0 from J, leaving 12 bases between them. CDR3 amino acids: CASSFSGLSSGNTIYF. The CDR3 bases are TGTGCCAGCAGCTTCTCAGGGCTAAGCTCTGGAAACACCATATATTTT.